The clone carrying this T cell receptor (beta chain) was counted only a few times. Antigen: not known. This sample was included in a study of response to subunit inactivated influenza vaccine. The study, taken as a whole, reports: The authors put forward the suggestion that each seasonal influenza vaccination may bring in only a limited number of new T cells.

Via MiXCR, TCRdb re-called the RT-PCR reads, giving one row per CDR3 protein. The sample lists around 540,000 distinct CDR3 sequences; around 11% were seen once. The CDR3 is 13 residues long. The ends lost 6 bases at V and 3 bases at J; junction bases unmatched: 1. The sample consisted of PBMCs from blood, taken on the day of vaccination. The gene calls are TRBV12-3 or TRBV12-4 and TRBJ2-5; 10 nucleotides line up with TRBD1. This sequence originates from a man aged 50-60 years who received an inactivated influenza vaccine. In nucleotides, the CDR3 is TGTGCCAGCAGGACAGGGGGCGAAGAGACCCAGTACTTC. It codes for CASRTGGEETQYF.